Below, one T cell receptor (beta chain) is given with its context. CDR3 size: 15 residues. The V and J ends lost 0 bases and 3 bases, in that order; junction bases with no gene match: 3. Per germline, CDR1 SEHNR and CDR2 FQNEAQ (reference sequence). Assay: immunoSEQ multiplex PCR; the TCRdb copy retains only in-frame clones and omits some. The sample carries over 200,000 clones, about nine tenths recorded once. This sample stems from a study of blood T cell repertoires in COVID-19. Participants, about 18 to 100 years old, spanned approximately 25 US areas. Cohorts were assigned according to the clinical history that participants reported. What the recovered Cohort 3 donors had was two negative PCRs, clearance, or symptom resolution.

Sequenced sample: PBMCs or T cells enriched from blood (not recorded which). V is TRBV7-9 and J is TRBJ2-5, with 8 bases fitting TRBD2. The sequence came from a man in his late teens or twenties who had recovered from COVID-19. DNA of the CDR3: TGTGCCAGCAGCTTAGCTCCAGCGGGGGAAGAGACCCAGTACTTC. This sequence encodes CASSLAPAGEETQYF.